This TCR beta chain was sequenced for a study of T-cell memory formation after mild COVID-19. Study observations and caveats: Confirmation was lacking for SARS-CoV-2 specificity of second-wave clones that peaked on day 37.

TCRdb reprocessed the 5' RACE reads with MiXCR, giving one entry per CDR3 protein. The table includes around 110,000 distinct CDR3 sequences, 13% to 15% detected once. Points on this clonotype: Its target is unknown.

Germline V CDR1 and CDR2: SEHNR, FQNEAQ (reference sequence). The CDR3 contains 15 residues. Trimming removed 2 bases at V and 2 bases at J, with 9 bases between. The sequence came from a man aged 18 to 29 who had mild COVID-19 (a few samples of this study predate the infection). Cell type and time point are not known. This chain uses TRBV7-9 with TRBJ2-2, with a weak D call TRBD2 (6 bases). Sequenced input: PBMCs or a T cell subset sorted from them (not recorded which). CDR3 sequence (DNA): TGTGCCAGCAGCTTAACGGGGGTTAACACCGGGGAGCTGTTTTTT. The encoded protein is CASSLTGVNTGELFF.